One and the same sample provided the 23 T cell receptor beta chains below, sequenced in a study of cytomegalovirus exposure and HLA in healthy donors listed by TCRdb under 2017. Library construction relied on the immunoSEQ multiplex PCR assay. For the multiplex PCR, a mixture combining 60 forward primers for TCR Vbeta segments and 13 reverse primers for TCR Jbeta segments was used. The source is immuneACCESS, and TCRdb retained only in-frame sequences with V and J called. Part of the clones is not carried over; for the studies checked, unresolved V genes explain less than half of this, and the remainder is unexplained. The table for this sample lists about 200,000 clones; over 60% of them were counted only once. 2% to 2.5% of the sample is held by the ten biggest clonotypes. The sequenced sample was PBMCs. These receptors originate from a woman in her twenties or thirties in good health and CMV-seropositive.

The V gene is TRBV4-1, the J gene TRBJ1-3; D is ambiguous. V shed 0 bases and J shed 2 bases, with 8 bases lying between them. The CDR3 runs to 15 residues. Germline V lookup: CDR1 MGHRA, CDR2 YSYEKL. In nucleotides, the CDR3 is TGCGCCAGCAGCCAAGATCCGTTAGCTGGAAACACCATATATTTT. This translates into CASSQDPLAGNTIYF.

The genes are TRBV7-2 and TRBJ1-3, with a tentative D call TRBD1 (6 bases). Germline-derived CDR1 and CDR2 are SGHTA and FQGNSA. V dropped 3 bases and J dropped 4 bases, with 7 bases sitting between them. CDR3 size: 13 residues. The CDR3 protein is CASSFTGGNTIYF. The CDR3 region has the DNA TGTGCCAGCAGCTTCACAGGGGGAAACACCATATATTTT.

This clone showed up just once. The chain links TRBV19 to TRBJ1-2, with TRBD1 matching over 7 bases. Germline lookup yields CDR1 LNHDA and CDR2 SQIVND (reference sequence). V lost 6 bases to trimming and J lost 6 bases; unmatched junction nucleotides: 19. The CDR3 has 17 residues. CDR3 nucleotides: TGTGCCAGTAGCCCTCAGGGGGTATGGCGGAAACTTAATGGCTACACCTTC. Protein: CASSPQGVWRKLNGYTF.

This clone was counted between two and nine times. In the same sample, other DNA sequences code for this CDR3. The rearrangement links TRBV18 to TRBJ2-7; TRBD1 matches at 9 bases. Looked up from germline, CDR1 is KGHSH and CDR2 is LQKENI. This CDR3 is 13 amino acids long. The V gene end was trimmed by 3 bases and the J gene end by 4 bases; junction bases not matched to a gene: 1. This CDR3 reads CASSPGTGYEQYF. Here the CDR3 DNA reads TGTGCCAGCTCACCCGGGACAGGGTACGAGCAGTACTTC.

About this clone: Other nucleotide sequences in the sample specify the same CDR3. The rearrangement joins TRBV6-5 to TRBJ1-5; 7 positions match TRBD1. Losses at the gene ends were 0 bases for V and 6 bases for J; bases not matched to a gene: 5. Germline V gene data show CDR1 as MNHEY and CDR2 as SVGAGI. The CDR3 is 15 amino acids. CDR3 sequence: CASSYSTGLGQPQHF. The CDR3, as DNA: TGTGCCAGCAGTTACTCGACAGGGCTGGGTCAGCCCCAGCATTTT.

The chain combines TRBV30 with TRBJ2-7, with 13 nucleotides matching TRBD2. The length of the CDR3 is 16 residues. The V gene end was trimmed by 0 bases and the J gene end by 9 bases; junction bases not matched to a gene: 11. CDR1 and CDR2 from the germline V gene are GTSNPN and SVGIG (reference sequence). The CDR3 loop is CAWSVQGLAGTSGQYF. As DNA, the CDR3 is TGTGCCTGGAGTGTACAGGGACTAGCGGGGACCTCTGGGCAGTACTTC.

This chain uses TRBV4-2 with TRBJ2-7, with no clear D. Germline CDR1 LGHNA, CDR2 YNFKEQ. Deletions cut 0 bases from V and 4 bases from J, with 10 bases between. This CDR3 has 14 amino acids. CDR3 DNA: TGTGCCAGCAGCCAAGATTCTAGATCGTACGAGCAGTACTTC. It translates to CASSQDSRSYEQYF.

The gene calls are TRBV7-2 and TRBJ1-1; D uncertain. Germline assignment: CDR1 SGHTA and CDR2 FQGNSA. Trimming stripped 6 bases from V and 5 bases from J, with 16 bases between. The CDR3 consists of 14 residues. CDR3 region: CASSFRFRGTEAFF. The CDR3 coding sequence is TGTGCCAGCAGTTTCAGGTTTAGAGGGACTGAAGCTTTCTTT.

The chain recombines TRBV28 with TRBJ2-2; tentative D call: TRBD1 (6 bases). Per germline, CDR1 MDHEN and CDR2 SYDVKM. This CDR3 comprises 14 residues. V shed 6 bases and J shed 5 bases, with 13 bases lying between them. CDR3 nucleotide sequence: TGTGCCAGCAGAACAGGGATCTTGACCGGGGAGCTGTTTTTT. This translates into CASRTGILTGELFF.

In nucleotides, the CDR3 is TGTGCCAGCAGTTTAAGGGACAGGGTGTACACTGAAGCTTTCTTT. This translates into CASSLRDRVYTEAFF. V is TRBV28 and J is TRBJ1-1, with 9 bases aligning to TRBD1. Trimming cost V 2 bases and J 3 bases; bases outside gene matches: 4. The length of the CDR3 is 15 residues. The germline CDR1 and CDR2 sequences are MDHEN and SYDVKM.

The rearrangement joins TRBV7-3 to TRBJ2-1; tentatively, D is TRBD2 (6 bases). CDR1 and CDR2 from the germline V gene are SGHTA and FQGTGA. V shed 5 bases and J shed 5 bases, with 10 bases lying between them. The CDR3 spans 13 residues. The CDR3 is CASSHRENNEQFF. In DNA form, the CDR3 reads TGTGCCAGCAGCCACCGGGAGAACAATGAGCAGTTCTTC.

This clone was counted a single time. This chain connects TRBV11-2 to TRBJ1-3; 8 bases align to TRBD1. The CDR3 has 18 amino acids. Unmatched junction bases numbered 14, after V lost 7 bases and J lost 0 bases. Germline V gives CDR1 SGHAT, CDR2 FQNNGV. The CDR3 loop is CASKYALGQVFSGNTIYF. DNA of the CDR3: TGTGCCAGCAAGTACGCGCTGGGACAGGTATTCTCTGGAAACACCATATATTTT.

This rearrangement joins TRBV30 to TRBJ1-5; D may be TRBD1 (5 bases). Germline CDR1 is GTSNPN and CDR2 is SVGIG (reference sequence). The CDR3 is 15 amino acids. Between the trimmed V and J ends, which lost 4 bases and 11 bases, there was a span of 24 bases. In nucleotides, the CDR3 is TGTGCCTGGAACCACCAGACAGACGGGTCGCACGCCCAGCATTTT. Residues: CAWNHQTDGSHAQHF.

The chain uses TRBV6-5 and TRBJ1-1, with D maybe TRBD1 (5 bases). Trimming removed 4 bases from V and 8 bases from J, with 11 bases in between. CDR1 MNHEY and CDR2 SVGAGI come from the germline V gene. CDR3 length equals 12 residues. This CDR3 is CASSSLSGEAFF. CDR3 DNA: TGTGCCAGCAGTTCCCTGTCAGGGGAAGCTTTCTTT.

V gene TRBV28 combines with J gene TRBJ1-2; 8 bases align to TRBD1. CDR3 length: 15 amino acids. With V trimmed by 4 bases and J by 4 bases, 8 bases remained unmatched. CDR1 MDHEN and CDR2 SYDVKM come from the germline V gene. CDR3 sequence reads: CASSSYGQGAYGYTF. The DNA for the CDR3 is TGTGCCAGCAGTTCTTACGGACAGGGAGCCTATGGCTACACCTTC.

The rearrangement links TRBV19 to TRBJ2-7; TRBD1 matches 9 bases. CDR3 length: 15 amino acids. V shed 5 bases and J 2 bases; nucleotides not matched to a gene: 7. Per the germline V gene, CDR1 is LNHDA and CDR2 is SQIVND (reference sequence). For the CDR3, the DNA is TGTGCCAGTAGTGATCCGGGGACAGGGACCTACGAGCAGTACTTC. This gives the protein CASSDPGTGTYEQYF.

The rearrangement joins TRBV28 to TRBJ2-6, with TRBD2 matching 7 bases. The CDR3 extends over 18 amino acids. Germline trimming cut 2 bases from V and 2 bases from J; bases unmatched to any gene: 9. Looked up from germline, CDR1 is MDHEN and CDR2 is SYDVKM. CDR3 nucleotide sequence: TGTGCCAGCAGTTTAGCGGGACTACAGAGAACTGGGGCCAACGTCCTGACTTTC. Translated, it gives CASSLAGLQRTGANVLTF.

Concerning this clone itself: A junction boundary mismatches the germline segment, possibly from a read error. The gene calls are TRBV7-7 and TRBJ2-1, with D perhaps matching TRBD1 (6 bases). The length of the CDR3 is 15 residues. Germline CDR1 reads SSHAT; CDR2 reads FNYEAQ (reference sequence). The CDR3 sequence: CASSPHGQPGNEQFF. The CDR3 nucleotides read TGTGCTAGCAGCCCCCACGGACAGCCGGGGAATGAGCAGTTCTTC. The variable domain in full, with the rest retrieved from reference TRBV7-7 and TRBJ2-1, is GAGVSQSPRYKVTKRGQDVTLRCDPISSHATLYWYQQALGQGPEFLTYFNYEAQPDKSGLPSDRFSAERPEGSISTLTIQRTEQRDSAMYRCASSPHGQPGNEQFFGPGTRLTVL.

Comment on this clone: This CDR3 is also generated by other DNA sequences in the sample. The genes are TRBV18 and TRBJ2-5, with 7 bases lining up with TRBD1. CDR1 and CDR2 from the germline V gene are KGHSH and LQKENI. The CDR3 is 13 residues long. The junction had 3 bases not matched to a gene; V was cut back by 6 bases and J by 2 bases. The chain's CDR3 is CASSPGQQETQYF. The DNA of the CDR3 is TGTGCCAGCTCCCCGGGACAGCAAGAGACCCAGTACTTC.

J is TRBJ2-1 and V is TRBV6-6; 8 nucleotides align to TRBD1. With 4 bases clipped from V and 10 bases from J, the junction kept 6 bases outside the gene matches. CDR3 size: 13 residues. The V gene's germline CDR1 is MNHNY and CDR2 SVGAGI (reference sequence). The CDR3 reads CASSSQGAREQFF. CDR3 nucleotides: TGTGCCAGCAGTTCGCAGGGGGCTCGCGAGCAGTTCTTC.

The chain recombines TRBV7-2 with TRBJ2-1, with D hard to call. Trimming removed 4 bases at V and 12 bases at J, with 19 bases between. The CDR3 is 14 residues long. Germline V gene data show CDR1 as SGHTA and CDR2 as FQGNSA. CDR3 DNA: TGTGCCAGCAGCTATCCGTTGTTCCAGGCATTGCAGTTCTTC. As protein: CASSYPLFQALQFF.

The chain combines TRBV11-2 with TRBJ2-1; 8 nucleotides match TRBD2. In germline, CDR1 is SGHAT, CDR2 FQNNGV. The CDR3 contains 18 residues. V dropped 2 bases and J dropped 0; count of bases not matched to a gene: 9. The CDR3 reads CASSLPLGLASSYNEQFF. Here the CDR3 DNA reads TGTGCCAGCAGCTTACCACTTGGACTAGCCTCCTCCTACAATGAGCAGTTCTTC.

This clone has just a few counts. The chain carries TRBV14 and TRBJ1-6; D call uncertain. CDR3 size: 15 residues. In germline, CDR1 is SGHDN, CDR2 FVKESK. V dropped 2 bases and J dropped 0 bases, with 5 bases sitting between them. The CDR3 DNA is TGTGCCAGCAGCCAACCGGGCTCCTATAATTCACCCCTCCACTTT. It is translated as CASSQPGSYNSPLHF.